Here is one T cell receptor (beta chain) with its context. RNA totalling about 0.5 to 1 ug underwent reverse transcription with random hexamers. TCRdb passed the immunoSEQ multiplex PCR reads through MiXCR, listing each CDR3 protein once. The table includes hundreds of thousands of distinct CDR3 sequences, more than 80% detected once. These data are taken from a study of CD8 T cells in Susac syndrome. Sequencing was carried out using CD8+ T cells from PBMCs. This clonotype was sampled from a human donor with multiple sclerosis.

The DNA of the CDR3 is TGTGCCAGCAGTTTATCGTGGTTGGCAGGACAGAGCACAGATACGCAGTATTTT. This sequence encodes CASSLSWLAGQSTDTQYF. This chain joins TRBV27 and TRBJ2-3; tentatively, D is TRBD1 (6 bases). Germline CDR1 MNHEY, CDR2 SMNVEV (reference sequence). V gave up 0 bases and J gave up 0 bases, with 16 bases separating them. The CDR3 extends over 18 amino acids.